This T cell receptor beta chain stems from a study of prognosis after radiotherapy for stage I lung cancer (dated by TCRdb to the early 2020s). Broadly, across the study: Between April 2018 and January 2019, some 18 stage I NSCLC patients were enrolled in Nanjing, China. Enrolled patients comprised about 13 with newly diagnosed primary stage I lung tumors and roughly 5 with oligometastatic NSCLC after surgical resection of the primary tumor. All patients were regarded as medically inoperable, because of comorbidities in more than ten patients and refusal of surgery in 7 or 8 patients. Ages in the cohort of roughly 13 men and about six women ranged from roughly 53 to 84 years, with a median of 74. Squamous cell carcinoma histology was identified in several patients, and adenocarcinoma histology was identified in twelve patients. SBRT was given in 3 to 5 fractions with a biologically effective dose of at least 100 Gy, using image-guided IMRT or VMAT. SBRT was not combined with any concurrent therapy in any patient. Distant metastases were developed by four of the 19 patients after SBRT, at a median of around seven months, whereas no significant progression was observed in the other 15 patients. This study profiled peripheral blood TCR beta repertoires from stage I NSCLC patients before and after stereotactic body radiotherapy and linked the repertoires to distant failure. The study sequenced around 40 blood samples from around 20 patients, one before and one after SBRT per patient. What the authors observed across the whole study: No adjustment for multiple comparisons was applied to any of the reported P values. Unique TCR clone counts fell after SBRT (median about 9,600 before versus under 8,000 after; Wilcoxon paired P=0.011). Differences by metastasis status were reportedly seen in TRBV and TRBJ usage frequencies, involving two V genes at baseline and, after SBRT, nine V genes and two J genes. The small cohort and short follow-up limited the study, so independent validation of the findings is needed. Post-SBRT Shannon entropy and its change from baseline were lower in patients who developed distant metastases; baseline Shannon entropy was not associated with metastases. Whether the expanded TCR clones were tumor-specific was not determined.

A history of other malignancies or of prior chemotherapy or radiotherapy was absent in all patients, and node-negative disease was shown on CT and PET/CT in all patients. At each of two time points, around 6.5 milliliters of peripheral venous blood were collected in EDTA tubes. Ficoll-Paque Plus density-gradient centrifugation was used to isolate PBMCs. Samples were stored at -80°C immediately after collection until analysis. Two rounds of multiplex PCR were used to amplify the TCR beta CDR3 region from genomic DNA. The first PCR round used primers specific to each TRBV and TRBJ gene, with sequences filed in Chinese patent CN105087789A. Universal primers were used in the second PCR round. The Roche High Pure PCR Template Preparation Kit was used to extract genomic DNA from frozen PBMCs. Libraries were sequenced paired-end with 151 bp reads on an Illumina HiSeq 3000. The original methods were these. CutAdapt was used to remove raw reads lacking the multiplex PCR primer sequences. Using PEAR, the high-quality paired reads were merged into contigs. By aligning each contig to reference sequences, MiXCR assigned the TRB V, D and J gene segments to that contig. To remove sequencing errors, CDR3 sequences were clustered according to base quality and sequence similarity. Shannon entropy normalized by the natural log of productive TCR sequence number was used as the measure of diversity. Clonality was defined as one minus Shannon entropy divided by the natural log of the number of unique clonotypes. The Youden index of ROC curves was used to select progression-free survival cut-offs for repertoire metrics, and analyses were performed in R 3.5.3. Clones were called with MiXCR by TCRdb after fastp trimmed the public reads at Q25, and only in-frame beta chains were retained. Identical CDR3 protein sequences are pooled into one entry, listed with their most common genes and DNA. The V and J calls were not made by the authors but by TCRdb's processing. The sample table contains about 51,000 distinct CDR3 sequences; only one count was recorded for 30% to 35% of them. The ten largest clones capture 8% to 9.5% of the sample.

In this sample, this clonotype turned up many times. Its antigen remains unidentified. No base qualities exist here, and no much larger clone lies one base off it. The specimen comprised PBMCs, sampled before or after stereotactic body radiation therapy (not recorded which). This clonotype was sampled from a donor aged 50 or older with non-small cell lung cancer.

The CDR3 region: CASSPTPDGGYEQYF. The nucleotide sequence is TGTGCCAGCAGTCCCACCCCGGATGGAGGCTACGAGCAGTACTTC. The sequence links TRBV28 to TRBJ2-7; tentative D gene TRBD2, with 5 bases matching. V lost 5 bases and J lost 3 bases; the stretch between them is 17 bases long. CDR1 MDHEN and CDR2 SYDVKM were looked up in the germline V gene. The CDR3 holds 15 amino acids from the cysteine to the phenylalanine. CDR3 DNA is the only sequence kept; it has 45 bases, read in frame from the first base.